Below are 6 T cell receptor beta chains sequenced from a single sample in a study of CD8 T cells in ankylosing spondylitis. From the 5' RACE reads, TCRdb called clonotypes with MiXCR, one entry per CDR3 protein. The data contain 250,000 to 350,000 distinct CDR3 sequences, about a fifth of them singletons. The specimen was blood, either unsorted or a sorted T cell fraction (not recorded which). All receptors come from a female donor with ankylosing spondylitis or in good health (not recorded which).

The chain employs TRBV5-4 and TRBJ2-1, with 9 bases matching TRBD1. From germline, CDR1 is SGHNT and CDR2 YYREEE (reference sequence). The CDR3 spans 16 residues. The V gene end was trimmed by 6 bases and the J gene end by 8 bases; junction bases not matched to a gene: 15. The CDR3 here is CASKTTGGAYNDEQFF. CDR3 in DNA: TGTGCCAGCAAAACGACAGGGGGGGCTTACAATGATGAGCAGTTCTTC.

V and J are TRBV9 and TRBJ1-1, with 7 bases that match TRBD1. The CDR3 runs to 15 residues. Germline CDR1 and CDR2: SGDLS and YYNGEE. J was trimmed by 6 bases and V by 3 bases; bases with no gene match: 11. CDR3 nucleotide sequence: TGTGCCAGCAGCGGTTACCCGGGACAGAGGTCTGAAGCTTTCTTT. This sequence encodes CASSGYPGQRSEAFF.

V and J are TRBV30 and TRBJ2-5; D perhaps matches TRBD2 (5 bases). The V and J ends lost 7 bases and 4 bases respectively, with 13 bases between them. From germline, CDR1 is GTSNPN and CDR2 SVGIG (reference sequence). CDR3 length: 12 residues. DNA for the CDR3: TGTGCCTTGCTGGAGGTCGGAGAGACCCAGTACTTC. Its protein product is CALLEVGETQYF.

The chain is built from TRBV19 and TRBJ2-1; 11 bases fit TRBD1. With V trimmed by 5 bases and J by 8 bases, 5 bases remained unmatched. This CDR3 has 14 residues. The germline gives CDR1 LNHDA, CDR2 SQIVND (reference sequence). CDR3 DNA: TGTGCCAGTAGTCGGGACAGGGGGGTCGATGAGCAGTTCTTC. Its protein is CASSRDRGVDEQFF.

The rearrangement links TRBV20-1 to TRBJ2-3; D unclear. V was clipped by 3 bases and J by 1 base, with 17 bases between them. CDR1 is DFQATT and CDR2 is SNEGSKA in the germline V gene (reference sequence). The CDR3 has 16 residues. Here the CDR3 reads CSASLGWPLGTDTQYF. CDR3 bases: TGCAGTGCTAGTCTTGGGTGGCCCCTTGGCACAGATACGCAGTATTTT.

The chain recombines TRBV7-2 with TRBJ2-3, with no clear D. CDR1 is SGHTA and CDR2 is FQGNSA in the germline V gene. This CDR3 contains 14 residues. V was cut by 5 bases and J by 3 bases, with 12 bases left in between. CDR3 sequence (DNA): TGTGCCAGCAGCCCAATACAGAATACAGATACGCAGTATTTT. Protein: CASSPIQNTDTQYF.